The 26 T cell receptor beta chains reported below all come from one sample, sequenced in a study of cytomegalovirus exposure and HLA in healthy donors. The PCR had 60 Vbeta and 13 Jbeta primers. This table comes from immunoSEQ multiplex PCR, and its TCRdb copy is limited to in-frame clones, with some not included. The sample consists of approximately 110,000 clones, over 80% of them appearing once. Input material: PBMCs. The receptors were gathered from a man over 45 in good health and CMV-seronegative.

The chain recombines TRBV28 with TRBJ2-3; 7 bases line up with TRBD1. CDR1 is MDHEN, CDR2 SYDVKM, per germline. This CDR3 region has 15 residues. Germline trimming cut 6 bases from V and 0 bases from J; bases unmatched to any gene: 6. This CDR3 reads CASSMDRISTDTQYF. As DNA, the CDR3 is TGTGCCAGCAGCATGGACAGGATTAGCACAGATACGCAGTATTTT.

The genes are TRBV29-1 and TRBJ1-1; TRBD1 matches 7 bases. From germline, CDR1 is SQVTM and CDR2 ANQGSEA. Unmatched junction bases numbered 2, after V lost 6 bases and J lost 1 base. The CDR3 covers 12 residues. This CDR3 is CSVGQKNTEAFF. The CDR3 nucleotides read TGCAGCGTGGGACAGAAGAACACTGAAGCTTTCTTT.

The rearrangement links TRBV6-5 to TRBJ2-2; 9 bases are a match to TRBD2. The CDR3 has 16 amino acids. In germline, CDR1 is MNHEY, CDR2 SVGAGI. Germline trimming cut 0 bases from V and 3 bases from J; bases unmatched to any gene: 2. CDR3 protein: CASSYSAGGDTGELFF. The CDR3 nucleotides are TGTGCCAGCAGTTACTCGGCGGGAGGGGACACCGGGGAGCTGTTTTTT.

As regards this clone: Relative to the germline gene, one junction end is altered; a read error may explain this. The genes are TRBV6-1 and TRBJ2-7, with a tentative D call TRBD1 (5 bases). The CDR3 is made up of 10 amino acids. Per germline, CDR1 MNHNS and CDR2 SASEGT. CDR3 sequence reads: CASGRGIRNF. CDR3 nucleotide sequence: TGTGCCAGCGGAAGGGGTATTAGGAACTTC.

The chain couples TRBV4-2 to TRBJ2-2; TRBD2 matches at 10 bases. V trimming: 7 bases; J trimming: 3 bases; junction bases outside the gene matches: 8. CDR3 length equals 16 residues. The germline CDR1 and CDR2 sequences are LGHNA and YNFKEQ. In DNA, the CDR3 is TGTGCCAGCACTGAGCTAGCGGGGGACTACACCGGGGAGCTGTTTTTT. This translates into CASTELAGDYTGELFF.

This chain connects TRBV7-2 to TRBJ1-2, with D possibly TRBD1 on 5 matching bases. Germline assignment: CDR1 SGHTA and CDR2 FQGNSA. This CDR3 has 14 residues. V shed 2 bases and J shed 3 bases, with 10 bases lying between them. DNA for the CDR3: TGTGCCAGCAGCTTAAGGGGCGTCGACTATGGCTACACCTTC. Its translation: CASSLRGVDYGYTF.

The CDR3 spells CASSPGLAGAVYEQYF. Written as DNA, the CDR3 is TGTGCCAGCAGCCCCGGACTAGCGGGGGCGGTCTACGAGCAGTACTTC. The chain employs TRBV9 and TRBJ2-7; 13 nucleotides line up with TRBD2. V lost 4 bases and J lost 3; bases outside the gene matches: 7. The CDR3 is 16 amino acids. The germline V gene has CDR1 SGDLS and CDR2 YYNGEE.

The rearrangement links TRBV11-3 to TRBJ1-2; 9 nucleotides line up with TRBD1. With V trimmed by 7 bases and J by 3 bases, 18 bases remained unmatched. The germline CDR1 and CDR2 sequences are SGHNT and YENEEA. The CDR3 is 18 residues long. The CDR3 protein is CASTNSGTGRVNDYGYTF. The CDR3, as DNA: TGTGCCAGCACCAATTCCGGGACAGGGAGGGTTAATGACTATGGCTACACCTTC.

The V and J genes are TRBV27 and TRBJ1-3, with D unclear. The V end lost 6 bases, the J end lost 3 bases, and 3 bases lay between the germline ends. Germline V gives CDR1 MNHEY, CDR2 SMNVEV (reference sequence). This CDR3 spans 11 amino acids. The CDR3: CASSFGNTIYF. In DNA form, the CDR3 reads TGTGCCAGCAGCTTTGGAAACACCATATATTTT.

The chain couples TRBV5-4 to TRBJ2-3, with 7 bases identical to TRBD1. J lost 1 base, V lost 3 bases, and 5 bases had no gene match. Germline V gene lookup returns CDR1 SGHNT and CDR2 YYREEE (reference sequence). This CDR3 spans 15 amino acids. The CDR3 reads CASSSSRGRTDTQYF. The CDR3 region has the DNA TGTGCCAGCAGCTCGAGTAGGGGGCGCACAGATACGCAGTATTTT.

This rearrangement joins TRBV6-5 to TRBJ1-6; 7 bases fit TRBD1. Trimming took 2 bases from V and 10 from J; bases not matched to a gene: 5. Germline V CDR1 and CDR2: MNHEY, SVGAGI. The CDR3 has 14 amino acids. CDR3 DNA sequence: TGTGCCAGCAGTTACATCGCAGGGGGGTCACCCCTCCACTTT. Encoded protein: CASSYIAGGSPLHF.

The rearrangement joins TRBV28 to TRBJ2-3; perhaps TRBD2 as D (5 bases). Germline CDR1 MDHEN, CDR2 SYDVKM. The germline V and J ends were trimmed by 11 bases and 0 bases, with 12 bases remaining between them. This CDR3 spans 13 amino acids. The CDR3 here is CASLAPSTDTQYF. In DNA, the CDR3 is TGTGCCTCTCTAGCTCCTAGCACAGATACGCAGTATTTT.

The gene calls are TRBV6-1 and TRBJ1-1, with no clear D. The CDR3 is made up of 12 amino acids. V was pared by 5 bases and J by 0 bases, with 4 bases between. Germline CDR1 is MNHNS and CDR2 is SASEGT. The CDR3 coding sequence is TGTGCCAGCAGTACAGTGAACACTGAAGCTTTCTTT. This gives the protein CASSTVNTEAFF.

The chain joins TRBV7-3 to TRBJ2-5, with no clear D. The CDR3 has 13 residues. The germline CDR1 and CDR2 sequences are SGHTA and FQGTGA. Trimming shortened V by 6 bases and J by 1 base, and 9 bases separated the two germline ends. This CDR3 reads CASSAGPQETQYF. CDR3 nucleotide sequence: TGTGCCAGCAGTGCAGGTCCCCAAGAGACCCAGTACTTC.

The chain carries TRBV27 and TRBJ2-3, with 7 bases lining up with TRBD2. V was clipped by 4 bases and J by 5 bases; unmatched bases: 0. This CDR3 has 12 amino acids. CDR1 is MNHEY and CDR2 is SMNVEV in the germline V gene (reference sequence). CDR3 DNA sequence: TGTGCCAGCAGTTGGGGGGGAGATACGCAGTATTTT. This encodes CASSWGGDTQYF.

The chain couples TRBV19 to TRBJ2-7; TRBD1 might be the D (6 bases). V lost 8 bases and J 3 bases, leaving 17 bases between the germline ends. Per the germline V gene, CDR1 is LNHDA and CDR2 is SQIVND (reference sequence). The CDR3 is 14 residues long. DNA of the CDR3: TGTGCCAGTGCCGTGACAGGTTTAGGCTACGAGCAGTACTTC. Encoded protein: CASAVTGLGYEQYF.

This clone was seen once. The chain combines TRBV29-1 with TRBJ2-1, with 10 positions matching TRBD2. The junction had 10 bases not matched to a gene; V was cut back by 4 bases and J by 7 bases. CDR3 length: 15 amino acids. The germline gives CDR1 SQVTM, CDR2 ANQGSEA. The CDR3 loop reads CSVAGGSGRGNEQFF. The CDR3 DNA sequence: TGCAGCGTTGCGGGGGGAAGCGGGAGGGGTAATGAGCAGTTCTTC.

This sequence joins TRBV6-5 and TRBJ1-3, with TRBD1 matching over 10 bases. CDR3 length: 16 residues. The V gene end was trimmed by 2 bases and the J gene end by 3 bases; junction bases not matched to a gene: 4. Per germline, CDR1 MNHEY and CDR2 SVGAGI. The CDR3 region is CASSYLGQGVGNTIYF. The DNA of the CDR3 is TGTGCCAGCAGTTACCTAGGACAGGGGGTTGGAAACACCATATATTTT.

The rearrangement links TRBV6-1 to TRBJ1-2, with TRBD1 as a possible D gene (6 bases). This CDR3 contains 15 residues. Trimming stripped 4 bases from V and 1 base from J, with 13 bases between. The germline gives CDR1 MNHNS, CDR2 SASEGT. The CDR3 DNA follows: TGTGCCAGCAGTGTAGAATTACAGGGTAACTATGGCTACACCTTC. Translation gives CASSVELQGNYGYTF.

The J gene is TRBJ1-1, the V gene TRBV7-2, with D hard to call. Germline V gives CDR1 SGHTA, CDR2 FQGNSA. V dropped 1 base and J dropped 4 bases, with 19 bases sitting between them. The CDR3 contains 17 residues. CDR3 sequence reads: CASSLVGGGEEITEAFF. CDR3 coding DNA: TGTGCCAGCAGCTTAGTTGGAGGAGGTGAAGAAATCACTGAAGCTTTCTTT.

V usage is TRBV29-1 and J usage is TRBJ1-1; D perhaps matches TRBD1 (6 bases). The V and J ends lost 6 bases and 2 bases respectively, with 13 bases between them. From germline, CDR1 is SQVTM and CDR2 ANQGSEA. CDR3 length: 13 amino acids. DNA of the CDR3: TGCAGCGTATCAGGGGTTGGAAACACTGAAGCTTTCTTT. Protein sequence: CSVSGVGNTEAFF.

V usage is TRBV29-1 and J usage is TRBJ1-1, with 10 positions matching TRBD1. Looked up from germline, CDR1 is SQVTM and CDR2 is ANQGSEA. The trim removed 4 bases at V and 8 bases at J, leaving 10 bases unmatched. The length of the CDR3 is 14 residues. Here the CDR3 DNA reads TGCAGCGTTGTGGGACGATGGGACAGGGGAGAAGCTTTCTTT. Protein: CSVVGRWDRGEAFF.

This chain connects TRBV4-2 to TRBJ2-7; TRBD2 agrees at 7 bases. This CDR3 has 13 residues. V shed 8 bases and J 5 bases; nucleotides not matched to a gene: 9. The germline V gene has CDR1 LGHNA and CDR2 YNFKEQ. CDR3 nucleotides: TGTGCCAGCGCTGCGGGGAGGGGAGACGAGCAGTACTTC. Translation gives CASAAGRGDEQYF.

This clone was counted between two and nine times. The chain is built from TRBV11-2 and TRBJ2-3; possible D gene TRBD1, 6 bases. Trimming left V 8 bases short and J 2 bases short, with 11 bases between. The CDR3 covers 13 residues. CDR1 SGHAT and CDR2 FQNNGV come from the germline V gene. The CDR3 sequence: CASALGHTDTQYF. The CDR3 nucleotides read TGTGCCAGCGCTTTGGGACACACAGATACGCAGTATTTT.

V and J are TRBV30 and TRBJ1-1; D is uncertain. The CDR3 has 13 amino acids. In germline, CDR1 is GTSNPN, CDR2 SVGIG (reference sequence). V dropped 7 bases and J dropped 4 bases, with 16 bases sitting between them. The DNA of the CDR3 is TGTGCCTCCTGGAGGGTATCAGGCACTGAAGCTTTCTTT. Amino acids: CASWRVSGTEAFF. The full variable domain, with the rest looked up from reference TRBV30 and TRBJ1-1, is SQTIHQWPATLVQPVGSPLSLECTVEGTSNPNLYWYRQAAGRGLQLLFYSVGIGQISSEVPQNLSASRPQDRQFILSSKKLLLSDSGFYLCASWRVSGTEAFFGQGTRLTVV.

The chain is built from TRBV27 and TRBJ2-6; unclear D gene. CDR1 MNHEY and CDR2 SMNVEV come from the germline V gene (reference sequence). CDR3 size: 17 residues. V was cut by 6 bases and J by 2 bases, with 17 bases left in between. The CDR3 is CASSLTRLGTGANVLTF. CDR3 in DNA: TGTGCCAGCAGCCTGACCCGACTCGGAACTGGGGCCAACGTCCTGACTTTC.